The sequence of this T cell receptor beta chain was determined in a study of blood T cell repertoires in COVID-19. Study background: Donors in the United States, Italy and Spain gave samples during acute or convalescent COVID-19. PBMCs, B-cell-depleted T cells, or T cells provided the cDNA or gDNA that made up the material.

This clone was counted a few times. The germline CDR1 and CDR2 sequences are LGHNA and YNFKEQ. This CDR3 is built from 15 residues. J was trimmed by 3 bases and V by 4 bases; bases with no gene match: 4. In the authors' workflow: For nucleated cells, counts were estimated from reference gene primer amplification. TCRdb's copy holds only in-frame clones and misses some; the assay was immunoSEQ multiplex PCR. That table supplies the V and J calls and clone size; D and trimming were determined from the DNA. The sample shows about 97,000 clones, about 80% of them seen only once. The specimen was peripheral blood. The sequence derives from a man between 70 and 80 years old with acute or convalescent COVID-19. The chain has TRBV4-2 and TRBJ1-3, with 9 bases fitting TRBD1. CDR3 protein: CASSLADRGGNTIYF. For the CDR3, the DNA is TGTGCCAGCAGCCTAGCGGACAGGGGTGGAAACACCATATATTTT.